Below, 29 T cell receptor beta chains from the same sample are listed, as sequenced in a study of blood T cell repertoires in COVID-19. The data were produced by immunoSEQ multiplex PCR, yet TCRdb's version contains in-frame clones alone and is incomplete. The sample records 300,000 to 400,000 clones, 89% being singletons. The sequencing sample was made of PBMCs or T cells enriched from blood (not recorded which). Receptors originate from a man aged 60 to 69 who had recovered from COVID-19.

This chain links TRBV30 with TRBJ2-7; 9 bases line up with TRBD1. The CDR3 has 13 amino acids. J lost 6 bases, V lost 8 bases, and 11 bases had no gene match. The germline V gene has CDR1 GTSNPN and CDR2 SVGIG (reference sequence). CDR3 nucleotides: TGTGCCGGGGGACAGGGCGGAAATTCCGAGCAGTACTTC. It specifies CAGGQGGNSEQYF.

The chain recombines TRBV28 with TRBJ1-5, with 7 nucleotides matching TRBD1. Germline CDR1 reads MDHEN; CDR2 reads SYDVKM. Trimming cost V 5 bases and J 7 bases; bases outside gene matches: 11. The CDR3 spans 15 residues. CDR3 sequence (DNA): TGTGCCAGCAGTCCCTGGACAGGACAGCGGCAGCCCCAGCATTTT. It is translated as CASSPWTGQRQPQHF.

V is TRBV12-3 or TRBV12-4 and J is TRBJ2-5; TRBD1 might be the D (5 bases). Trimming took 6 bases from V and 5 from J, leaving 10 bases between them. The CDR3 runs to 12 residues. The CDR3 DNA reads TGTGCCAGCAGGCCAGGGTCGGAGACCCAGTACTTC. Translating it yields CASRPGSETQYF.

The chain couples TRBV24-1 to TRBJ2-1; unclear D gene. CDR1 is KGHDR and CDR2 is SFDVKD in the germline V gene. Trimming pared 3 bases from V and 0 bases from J, leaving 11 bases between. The CDR3 is 16 amino acids. CDR3 sequence: CATSDPGPSSYNEQFF. CDR3 DNA: TGTGCCACCAGTGATCCGGGTCCGAGCTCCTACAATGAGCAGTTCTTC.

The chain has TRBV7-8 and TRBJ1-5; 7 nucleotides align to TRBD1. V shed 5 bases and J 4 bases; nucleotides not matched to a gene: 5. CDR1 and CDR2 (germline): SGHVS, FQNEAQ. CDR3 length equals 14 residues. This chain's CDR3 is CASSRDSRNQPQHF. CDR3 coding DNA: TGTGCCAGCAGCCGGGACAGCCGGAATCAGCCCCAGCATTTT.

V usage is TRBV9 and J usage is TRBJ2-2; TRBD1 matches at 9 bases. CDR1 and CDR2 (germline): SGDLS, YYNGEE. J was trimmed by 5 bases and V by 4 bases; bases with no gene match: 9. CDR3 length: 16 residues. CDR3 sequence (DNA): TGTGCCAGCAGCCCTACTGGACAGGGGCGTACCGGGGAGCTGTTTTTT. Translating gives CASSPTGQGRTGELFF.

The chain has TRBV11-2 and TRBJ2-5, with 14 bases that match TRBD2. There are 16 residues in the CDR3. In germline, CDR1 is SGHAT, CDR2 FQNNGV. Trimming cost V 4 bases and J 4 bases; bases outside gene matches: 5. The CDR3 DNA reads TGTGCCAGCAGCTCGGGACTAGCGGGAGCCGTAGAGACCCAGTACTTC. Its translation: CASSSGLAGAVETQYF.

The rearrangement uses TRBV3-1 (or the pseudogene TRBV3-2) and TRBJ2-7; 7 positions agree with TRBD2. Trimming cost V 0 bases and J 5 bases; bases outside gene matches: 13. Germline assignment: CDR1 LGHDT and CDR2 YNNKEL (reference sequence). This CDR3 is built from 17 residues. The CDR3 sequence is CASSQDLLAGVPHEQYF. The DNA of the CDR3 is TGTGCCAGCAGCCAAGATCTACTGGCGGGAGTACCCCACGAGCAGTACTTC.

This rearrangement joins TRBV4-3 to TRBJ1-5; D remains ambiguous. The CDR3 contains 15 residues. Germline values: CDR1 LGHNA, CDR2 YSLEER. V lost 3 bases and J lost 4, with 13 bases in between. For the CDR3, the DNA is TGCGCCAGCAGCCACTCCCGGGTCTTAAATCAGCCCCAGCATTTT. Translating it yields CASSHSRVLNQPQHF.

This clone was detected only a few times. The chain joins TRBV11-2 to TRBJ1-2, with 8 bases identical to TRBD1. CDR1 is SGHAT, CDR2 FQNNGV, per germline. The CDR3 runs 15 residues. Germline trimming cut 7 bases from V and 4 bases from J; bases unmatched to any gene: 11. The CDR3 sequence: CASTKSGGDGYGYTF. CDR3 coding DNA: TGTGCCAGCACAAAGTCAGGGGGCGATGGCTATGGCTACACCTTC.

The chain recombines TRBV18 with TRBJ2-7; 8 bases are a match to TRBD1. With 3 bases clipped from V and 2 bases from J, the junction kept 3 bases outside the gene matches. Germline lookup yields CDR1 KGHSH and CDR2 LQKENI. This CDR3 has 14 amino acids. CDR3 loop: CASSPRDRTYEQYF. CDR3 nucleotides: TGTGCCAGCTCACCCCGGGACAGGACCTACGAGCAGTACTTC.

The chain joins TRBV7-2 to TRBJ1-2, with D possibly being TRBD1 (5 bases). The CDR3 sequence is 16 residues long. CDR1 and CDR2 from the germline V gene are SGHTA and FQGNSA. Trimming took off 1 base at V and 2 bases at J, with 14 bases between the two ends. The CDR3 spells CASSLGGGLGNYGYTF. The CDR3 nucleotides read TGTGCCAGCAGCTTAGGGGGGGGACTCGGGAACTATGGCTACACCTTC.

The chain is built from TRBV18 and TRBJ1-1; D is uncertain. CDR1 and CDR2 (germline): KGHSH, LQKENI. V lost 2 bases and J 5 bases, leaving 9 bases between the germline ends. CDR3 length equals 13 residues. The CDR3 reads CASSPTPETEAFF. CDR3 DNA: TGTGCCAGCTCACCAACACCCGAAACTGAAGCTTTCTTT.

CDR3 DNA sequence: TGTGCCAGCAGCCATCGGGACAGGAATGAAAAACTGTTTTTT. Residues: CASSHRDRNEKLFF. The chain is built from TRBV5-4 and TRBJ1-4; 8 nucleotides align to TRBD1. The V gene's germline CDR1 is SGHNT and CDR2 YYREEE (reference sequence). V lost 4 bases and J lost 5; bases outside the gene matches: 4. The CDR3 has 14 residues.

This clone was observed a single time. The rearrangement uses TRBV19 and TRBJ1-2, with 9 bases aligning to TRBD1. CDR1 and CDR2 from the germline V gene are LNHDA and SQIVND (reference sequence). Trimming removed 5 bases from V and 6 bases from J; junction bases left unmatched: 4. This CDR3 spans 13 amino acids. The CDR3 DNA follows: TGTGCCAGTAGTCCGGGACAGGGTAATGGCTACACCTTC. The encoded protein is CASSPGQGNGYTF. Filled out from reference TRBV19 and TRBJ1-2, the complete variable domain reads DGGITQSPKYLFRKEGQNVTLSCEQNLNHDAMYWYRQDPGQGLRLIYYSQIVNDFQKGDIAEGYSVSREKKESFPLTVTSAQKNPTAFYLCASSPGQGNGYTFGSGTRLTVV.

V usage is TRBV27 and J usage is TRBJ2-7; the D gene is possibly TRBD1 (5 bases). The CDR3 is made up of 14 amino acids. Deletions cut 4 bases from V and 1 base from J, with 11 bases between. Germline CDR1 and CDR2: MNHEY and SMNVEV (reference sequence). The chain's CDR3 is CASSSLQGSYEQYF. DNA for the CDR3: TGTGCCAGCAGTTCTCTCCAGGGATCCTACGAGCAGTACTTC.

CDR3 region: CATSRGIDSYEQYF. In nucleotides, the CDR3 is TGTGCCACCAGCAGGGGGATAGACAGCTACGAGCAGTACTTC. The V gene is TRBV15, the J gene TRBJ2-7, with TRBD1 as a possible D gene (5 bases). V lost 3 bases to trimming and J lost 3 bases, with 12 bases between them. This CDR3 is 14 amino acids long. Looked up from germline, CDR1 is LNHNV and CDR2 is YYDKDF (reference sequence).

The chain uses TRBV7-2 and TRBJ2-7; the D gene is possibly TRBD2 (7 bases). The CDR3 spans 15 residues. The V end was cut by 3 bases, the J end by 6 bases, with 18 bases between. Germline CDR1 and CDR2: SGHTA and FQGNSA. The CDR3 is CASSFRGEGRGEQYF. CDR3 DNA sequence: TGTGCCAGCAGCTTTAGGGGGGAGGGCCGAGGCGAGCAGTACTTC.

The chain uses TRBV5-1 and TRBJ1-2; TRBD1 aligns across 7 bases. Germline trimming cut 4 bases from V and 0 bases from J; bases unmatched to any gene: 6. Germline V CDR1 and CDR2: SGHRS, YFSETQ. The CDR3 extends over 15 amino acids. CDR3 residues: CASSPNTGANYGYTF. In nucleotides, the CDR3 is TGCGCCAGCAGCCCCAACACAGGGGCTAACTATGGCTACACCTTC.

The rearrangement links TRBV6-5 to TRBJ2-2; 9 nucleotides agree with TRBD1. The CDR3 runs to 14 residues. Trimming at V came to 11 bases and at J to 4 bases, leaving 8 bases not matched to a gene. Germline CDR1 and CDR2: MNHEY and SVGAGI. Here the CDR3 DNA reads TGTGCCCCCCTCCGGGACAGGGTCACCGGGGAGCTGTTTTTT. As protein: CAPLRDRVTGELFF.

The V call is TRBV30, the J call TRBJ2-7, with 7 nucleotides matching TRBD2. Germline CDR1 GTSNPN, CDR2 SVGIG (reference sequence). CDR3 length equals 13 residues. The trim removed 2 bases at V and 5 bases at J, leaving 6 bases unmatched. The CDR3 DNA is TGTGCCTGGAGTCGCGGGAGAGTCCACGAGCAGTACTTC. Translation: CAWSRGRVHEQYF.

The rearrangement joins TRBV9 to TRBJ2-3; D is unresolved. There are 15 residues in the CDR3. Germline V lookup: CDR1 SGDLS, CDR2 YYNGEE. Trimming removed 0 bases at V and 2 bases at J, with 10 bases between. The CDR3 region has the DNA TGTGCCAGCAGCGTAGACGAATTACTCACAGATACGCAGTATTTT. This encodes CASSVDELLTDTQYF.

The table lists this clone with a few counts. This chain joins TRBV5-4 and TRBJ1-1; D not resolved. The CDR3 contains 15 residues. Trimming removed 5 bases at V and 1 base at J, with 15 bases between. Per germline, CDR1 SGHNT and CDR2 YYREEE (reference sequence). The DNA for the CDR3 is TGTGCCAGCAGTCCCCAGAAGACAAGGAACACTGAAGCTTTCTTT. It yields the protein CASSPQKTRNTEAFF.

The chain links TRBV2 to TRBJ2-3; D gene uncertain. This CDR3 spans 13 amino acids. Germline V CDR1 and CDR2: SNHLY, FYNNEI. Trimming removed 4 bases from V and 2 bases from J, with 7 bases in between. The CDR3, as DNA: TGTGCCAGCAGTGCGACTTACACAGATACGCAGTATTTT. Translating it yields CASSATYTDTQYF.

The chain joins TRBV5-1 to TRBJ1-2; the match to TRBD1 covers 7 bases. The CDR3 runs to 15 residues. V shed 1 base and J 2 bases; nucleotides not matched to a gene: 5. Germline V gives CDR1 SGHRS, CDR2 YFSETQ. CDR3 amino acids: CASSLLGDSNYGYTF. The CDR3, as DNA: TGCGCCAGCAGCTTGTTGGGGGACAGCAACTATGGCTACACCTTC.

This chain joins TRBV7-9 and TRBJ1-3; 7 bases agree with TRBD1. The CDR3 is 14 residues long. CDR1 and CDR2 from the germline V gene are SEHNR and FQNEAQ (reference sequence). After removal of 6 bases from V and 1 base from J, the junction contained 3 bases not matched to a gene. Here the CDR3 reads CASRQGTSGNTIYF. CDR3 in DNA: TGTGCCAGCAGACAGGGGACTTCTGGAAACACCATATATTTT.

The chain uses TRBV30 and TRBJ2-1, with 12 bases fitting TRBD2. The trim removed 5 bases at V and 7 bases at J, leaving 12 bases unmatched. The CDR3 spans 16 residues. Germline V gene sequence: CDR1 GTSNPN, CDR2 SVGIG (reference sequence). The CDR3 nucleotides are TGTGCCTGGGCGACTAGCGGGAGAGCGGGGACGAATGAGCAGTTCTTC. It codes for CAWATSGRAGTNEQFF.

This clone was counted only a few times. The rearrangement joins TRBV6-1 to TRBJ1-5; D might be TRBD1 (6 bases). V was cut by 3 bases and J by 7 bases, with 13 bases left in between. Germline loops: CDR1 MNHNS, CDR2 SASEGT. CDR3 size: 14 residues. CDR3 region: CASSDRGLDQPQHF. DNA of the CDR3: TGTGCCAGCAGTGACAGGGGCTTGGACCAGCCCCAGCATTTT.

This chain uses TRBV7-6 with TRBJ2-2, with D possibly matching TRBD1 (6 bases). With 5 bases removed from V and 4 bases from J, the gap between germline ends came to 14 bases. Looked up from germline, CDR1 is SGHVS and CDR2 is FNYEAQ. CDR3 length: 15 amino acids. CDR3 protein: CASSEWTASTGELFF. CDR3 coding DNA: TGTGCCAGCAGCGAGTGGACAGCGAGCACCGGGGAGCTGTTTTTT.